The 17 T cell receptor beta chains below all came from one sample that was sequenced in a study of blood T cells in healthy people across ages (dated by TCRdb to the mid-2010s). Library generation was performed with 5' RACE. TCRdb names Illumina HiSeq 2500 as the instrument used. A second PCR of about 6 to 12 cycles was performed with a sample-barcoded 5' primer and a J-beta primer mix. TCRdb reprocessed the public reads (quality trimming at Q25 with fastp, clone calling with MiXCR) and kept in-frame beta chains. Each entry is one CDR3 protein sequence, shown with its most common DNA and genes. In this sample the table shows approximately 1.5 million distinct CDR3 sequences, 35% to 45% of which occur a single time. Approximately 4.1% of the sample is taken by the ten largest. Sequencing was performed on blood. These receptors were obtained from a woman aged 18 to 35 in good health.

The V and J genes are TRBV5-1 and TRBJ2-1; 9 nucleotides align to TRBD2. The V gene's germline CDR1 is SGHRS and CDR2 YFSETQ. Unmatched junction bases numbered 4, after V lost 0 bases and J lost 6 bases. The CDR3 sequence is 15 residues long. CDR3 DNA: TGCGCCAGCAGCTTGGTAGCGGGAGAGGTCAATGAGCAGTTCTTC. Protein sequence: CASSLVAGEVNEQFF. Full variable domain (rest looked up from reference TRBV5-1 and TRBJ2-1): KAGVTQTPRYLIKTRGQQVTLSCSPISGHRSVSWYQQTPGQGLQFLFEYFSETQRNKGNFPGRFSGRQFSNSRSEMNVSTLELGDSALYLCASSLVAGEVNEQFFGPGTRLTVL.

V and J are TRBV7-2 and TRBJ2-7, with 13 bases lining up with TRBD2. Losses at the gene ends were 5 bases for V and 0 bases for J; bases not matched to a gene: 7. The germline gives CDR1 SGHTA, CDR2 FQGNSA. The CDR3 length is 17 residues. CDR3 loop: CASSGPTSGRTSYEQYF. CDR3 coding DNA: TGTGCCAGCAGCGGCCCGACTAGCGGGAGGACCTCCTACGAGCAGTACTTC.

The genes are TRBV13 and TRBJ1-1; no reliable D call. Trimming took off 2 bases at V and 6 bases at J, with 4 bases between the two ends. The germline V gene has CDR1 PRHDT and CDR2 FYEKMQ (reference sequence). This CDR3 has 11 residues. CDR3: CASSLYAEAFF. CDR3 nucleotide sequence: TGTGCCAGCAGCTTATACGCTGAAGCTTTCTTT.

This clonotype was seen more than once but under ten times. This chain connects TRBV5-4 to TRBJ2-1; the match to TRBD2 covers 10 bases. The V gene's germline CDR1 is SGHNT and CDR2 YYREEE (reference sequence). The CDR3 consists of 17 residues. Trimming removed 2 bases from V and 9 bases from J; junction bases left unmatched: 14. The CDR3 sequence is CASSFWGTSGAWSEQFF. CDR3 bases: TGTGCCAGCAGCTTCTGGGGTACTAGCGGGGCTTGGAGTGAGCAGTTCTTC.

In this sample, this clonotype turned up a few times. The rearrangement joins TRBV29-1 to TRBJ1-6; D is ambiguous. The length of the CDR3 is 13 residues. Germline CDR1 SQVTM, CDR2 ANQGSEA. V was trimmed by 7 bases and J by 7 bases, leaving 14 bases between them. The CDR3 reads CSARWGTNSPLHF. For the CDR3, the DNA is TGCAGCGCCCGGTGGGGTACCAATTCACCCCTCCACTTT.

As concerns this clonotype: A read error may explain this, as a much larger clone is one base away. The rearrangement links TRBV24-1 to TRBJ2-7; 9 bases line up with TRBD2. This CDR3 comprises 14 residues. Trimming cost V 5 bases and J 6 bases; bases outside gene matches: 7. Germline V gives CDR1 KGHDR, CDR2 SFDVKD. The CDR3 protein is CATSGGTSLGEQYF. CDR3 DNA sequence: TGTGCCACCAGTGGTGGGACTAGCCTGGGCGAGCAGTACTTC.

The chain combines TRBV20-1 with TRBJ1-6; 7 bases line up with TRBD1. The junction had 5 bases not matched to a gene; V was cut back by 2 bases and J by 7 bases. The CDR3 is made up of 14 amino acids. Germline CDR1 reads DFQATT; CDR2 reads SNEGSKA (reference sequence). The CDR3 bases are TGCAGTGCTAGACGACAGGGCTGGAATTCACCCCTCCACTTT. Its protein product is CSARRQGWNSPLHF.

V usage is TRBV20-1 and J usage is TRBJ2-1; 10 bases are shared with TRBD2. Germline loops: CDR1 DFQATT, CDR2 SNEGSKA (reference sequence). Trimming removed 6 bases from V and 5 bases from J; junction bases left unmatched: 13. This CDR3 is 16 amino acids long. The CDR3 reads CSAPGGLAGDHNEQFF. The CDR3 bases are TGCAGTGCCCCAGGGGGCCTAGCGGGAGACCACAATGAGCAGTTCTTC.

The V call is TRBV18, the J call TRBJ2-1; D gene ambiguous. Judging by the DNA end, TRBJ2-7 fits better; the J call may be wrong. This CDR3 has 14 residues. The germline gives CDR1 KGHSH, CDR2 LQKENI. Here the CDR3 DNA reads TGTGCCAGCTCACCGGTAAGCTCCTACAATGAGCAGTACTTC. It translates to CASSPVSSYNEQYF.

This clonotype was found a few times. CDR3 nucleotides: TGCAGCGTTGAAGATCGGGTCGGGAGAGCGAAAGAGCAGTACTTC. Protein sequence: CSVEDRVGRAKEQYF. The chain employs TRBV29-1 and TRBJ2-7; tentatively, D is TRBD2 (6 bases). The V end lost 0 bases, the J end lost 7 bases, and 19 bases lay between the germline ends. The CDR3 runs to 15 residues. Germline CDR1 and CDR2: SQVTM and ANQGSEA.

This clonotype was seen a handful of times. V and J are TRBV12-3 or TRBV12-4 and TRBJ2-1, with D maybe TRBD2 (6 bases). This CDR3 spans 18 amino acids. Trimming took off 3 bases at V and 4 bases at J, with 22 bases between the two ends. CDR3 coding DNA: TGTGCCAGCAGTTTTGCTCCTTGGGGTAGCGGAGAATACAATGAGCAGTTCTTC. Its protein is CASSFAPWGSGEYNEQFF.

This clonotype was counted a few times. V and J are TRBV4-3 and TRBJ1-1, with TRBD1 identical over 8 bases. Per germline, CDR1 LGHNA and CDR2 YSLEER. Germline trimming cut 5 bases from V and 3 bases from J; bases unmatched to any gene: 11. The CDR3 sequence is 16 residues long. CDR3 sequence (DNA): TGCGCCAGCAGCGACGAGACAGGGGTTGGGGACACTGAAGCTTTCTTT. It codes for CASSDETGVGDTEAFF.

This clonotype was seen only a few times. The chain employs TRBV20-1 and TRBJ2-6, with D maybe TRBD1 (6 bases). Germline V gene lookup returns CDR1 DFQATT and CDR2 SNEGSKA (reference sequence). V lost 3 bases and J lost 2, with 8 bases in between. The CDR3 is made up of 14 amino acids. The DNA of the CDR3 is TGCAGTGCTAGTGGGGGCGCTGGGGCCAACGTCCTGACTTTC. This sequence encodes CSASGGAGANVLTF.

As to this clonotype: The germline gene is not matched at one end of the junction; a read error may be the cause. The J gene is TRBJ2-3, the V gene TRBV29-1; 10 bases map to TRBD1. The CDR3 is 13 amino acids. CDR1 and CDR2 (germline): SQVTM, ANQGSEA. CDR3 sequence: CGVRTGGSDTQYF. The DNA for the CDR3 is TGCGGCGTCCGGACAGGGGGATCAGATACGCAGTATTTT.

A word on this clonotype: One junction end disagrees with the germline gene, perhaps due to a read error. This chain connects TRBV4-1 to TRBJ2-7; 8 bases are shared with TRBD1. Germline V gives CDR1 MGHRA, CDR2 YSYEKL. The CDR3 is 16 amino acids. Written as DNA, the CDR3 is TGCGTCAGCAGCCAAGATGGTAGGACAGGGTCCTACGAGCAGTACTTC. Translated: CVSSQDGRTGSYEQYF.

With respect to this clonotype: The germline gene is not matched at one end of the junction; a read error may be the cause. The rearrangement joins TRBV6-2 or TRBV6-3 to TRBJ2-1; D is ambiguous. Per the germline V gene, CDR1 is MNHEY and CDR2 is SVGEGT. The CDR3 sequence is 13 residues long. CDR3 amino acids: CANSRSSYNEQFF. CDR3 in DNA: TGTGCCAACAGTCGGTCCTCCTACAATGAGCAGTTCTTC.

The chain uses TRBV6-5 and TRBJ2-7; 15 bases map to TRBD2. The J call may be in error: the DNA end matches TRBJ2-5 better. Per germline, CDR1 MNHEY and CDR2 SVGAGI. The length of the CDR3 is 15 residues. This chain's CDR3 is CASRRTSGGVETQYF. In DNA, the CDR3 is TGTGCCAGCAGACGGACTAGCGGGGGGGTAGAGACCCAGTACTTC.